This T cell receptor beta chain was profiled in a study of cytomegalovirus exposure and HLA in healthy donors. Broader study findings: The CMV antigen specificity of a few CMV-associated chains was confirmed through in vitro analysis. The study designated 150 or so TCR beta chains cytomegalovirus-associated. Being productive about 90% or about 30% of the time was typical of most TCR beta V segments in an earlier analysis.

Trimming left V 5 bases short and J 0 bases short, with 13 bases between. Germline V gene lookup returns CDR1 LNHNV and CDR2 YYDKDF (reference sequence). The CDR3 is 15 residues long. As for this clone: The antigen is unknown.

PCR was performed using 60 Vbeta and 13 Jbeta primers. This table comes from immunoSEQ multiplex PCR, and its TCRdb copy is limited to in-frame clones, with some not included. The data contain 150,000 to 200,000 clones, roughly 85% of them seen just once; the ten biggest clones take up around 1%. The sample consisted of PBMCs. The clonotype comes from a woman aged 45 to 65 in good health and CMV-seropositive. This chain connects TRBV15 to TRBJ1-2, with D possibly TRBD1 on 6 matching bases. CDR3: CATSPLWTANYGYTF. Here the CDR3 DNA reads TGTGCCACCAGCCCTCTTTGGACAGCTAACTATGGCTACACCTTC.